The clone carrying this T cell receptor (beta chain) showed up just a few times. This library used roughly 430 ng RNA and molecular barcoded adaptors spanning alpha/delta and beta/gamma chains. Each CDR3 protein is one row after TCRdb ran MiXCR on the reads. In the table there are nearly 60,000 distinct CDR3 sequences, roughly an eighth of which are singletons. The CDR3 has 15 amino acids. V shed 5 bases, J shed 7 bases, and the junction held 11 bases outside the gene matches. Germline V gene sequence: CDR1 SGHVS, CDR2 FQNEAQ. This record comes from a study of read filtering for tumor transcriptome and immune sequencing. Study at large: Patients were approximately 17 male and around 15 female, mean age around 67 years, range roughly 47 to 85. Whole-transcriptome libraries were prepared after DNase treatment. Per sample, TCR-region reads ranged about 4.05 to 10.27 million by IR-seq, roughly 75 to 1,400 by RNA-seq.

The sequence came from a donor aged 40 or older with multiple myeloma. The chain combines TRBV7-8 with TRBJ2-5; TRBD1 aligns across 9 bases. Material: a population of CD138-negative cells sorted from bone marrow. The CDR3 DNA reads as TGTGCCAGCAGCGCTACGGGGACAGGGTGGGGGACCCAGTACTTC. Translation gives CASSATGTGWGTQYF. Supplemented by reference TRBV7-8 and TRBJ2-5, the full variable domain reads GAGVSQSPRYKVAKRGQDVALRCDPISGHVSLFWYQQALGQGPEFLTYFQNEAQLDKSGLPSDRFFAERPEGSVSTLKIQRTQQEDSAVYLCASSATGTGWGTQYFGPGTRLLVL.